This section outlines one TCR beta chain sequence together with its context. The antigen remains unidentified. Sequencing was performed with immunoSEQ multiplex PCR; in TCRdb, only in-frame clones are kept and a portion is missing. The data contain 100,000 to 150,000 clones, around nine tenths of them singletons. This entry comes from a study of radiation and T cells in renal cell carcinoma. Study-wide findings and caveats: In blood, top tumor clones expanded by 2 weeks, shrinking by 4.

This CDR3 comprises 15 residues. Germline values: CDR1 SGDLS, CDR2 YYNGEE. V lost 3 bases, J lost 0 bases, and 9 bases lay in between. Time point described: blood 2 weeks post-SBRT. Treatment defined: 15 Gy SBRT to primary tumor, nephrectomy 4 weeks later. The tumor was a clear cell renal cell carcinoma. The J gene is TRBJ2-2, the V gene TRBV9; D is possibly TRBD1 (6 bases). The receptor's source is a woman between 65 and 79 years old with renal cell carcinoma. The sequencing here drew on blood, taken from a patient whose treatment included radiotherapy and nephrectomy. For the CDR3, the DNA is TGTGCCAGCAGCGAACAGGGTCCGAACACCGGGGAGCTGTTTTTT. Its protein product is CASSEQGPNTGELFF.